The TCR beta chain under discussion was sequenced for a study of neurological immune-mediated disorders. Study-level points and caveats: Private repertoires in all groups were suggested by the absence of shared CDR3 amino acid sequences among expanded clones across subjects. HTLV-1-associated myelopathy led in TCR clonal expansion, while multiple sclerosis ranked lowest, below healthy controls.

This clonotype was counted ten times or more. Its antigen is not identified. One entry per CDR3 protein results from TCRdb running MiXCR on the 5' RACE reads. Among 50,000 to 75,000 distinct CDR3 sequences, about 13% were seen once, and the ten largest hold around a tenth. Sequencing used PBMCs. This sequence originates from a woman aged 60-75 years with HTLV-1-associated myelopathy (HAM/TSP).

CDR3 nucleotides: TGTGCCACCAGCAGACGGCCCGGGAATATGGAGACCCAGTACTTC. It is translated as CATSRRPGNMETQYF. The rearrangement uses TRBV15 and TRBJ2-5; the D gene is possibly TRBD2 (5 bases). Germline CDR1 reads LNHNV; CDR2 reads YYDKDF (reference sequence). The length of the CDR3 is 15 residues. Trimming stripped 2 bases from V and 5 bases from J, with 15 bases between.